These 18 T cell receptor beta chains were sequenced from one sample in a study of T cell changes during pregnancy in multiple sclerosis. Profiling relied on immunoSEQ multiplex PCR, and the TCRdb table lists in-frame clones only, not all of them. The table lists around 63,000 clones, about 92% of them singletons, with 3% in the top ten. This specimen was CD8+ T cells from peripheral blood mononuclear cells, taken in the third trimester of pregnancy. The receptors were sampled from a female donor in good health, enrolled as a control in a pregnancy study.

The gene calls are TRBV5-6 and TRBJ1-1; the D is unclear. CDR3 length: 13 residues. Trimming removed 3 bases from V and 0 bases from J, with 6 bases in between. The germline V gene encodes CDR1 SGHDT and CDR2 YYEEEE. The CDR3 coding sequence is TGTGCCAGCAGCTCAGACATGAACACTGAAGCTTTCTTT. It codes for CASSSDMNTEAFF.

The chain employs TRBV9 and TRBJ2-1, with TRBD2 matching over 13 bases. The ends lost 0 bases at V and 2 bases at J; junction bases unmatched: 8. The germline gives CDR1 SGDLS, CDR2 YYNGEE. The CDR3 is 19 amino acids. The CDR3 DNA reads as TGTGCCAGCAGCGTAGGAGGGACTAGCGGGGCGGGGGCCTACAATGAGCAGTTCTTC. Its protein is CASSVGGTSGAGAYNEQFF.

The chain couples TRBV19 to TRBJ1-4, with 8 bases identical to TRBD1. The CDR3 contains 17 residues. Germline values: CDR1 LNHDA, CDR2 SQIVND (reference sequence). V shed 3 bases, J shed 4 bases, and the junction held 10 bases outside the gene matches. The CDR3 DNA follows: TGTGCCAGTAGTATGTTGGGACAGGTACGAGATAATGAAAAACTGTTTTTT. This codes for CASSMLGQVRDNEKLFF.

The chain recombines TRBV19 with TRBJ2-7, with 10 nucleotides matching TRBD1. This CDR3 contains 14 residues. V lost 5 bases and J lost 3; bases outside the gene matches: 4. CDR1 LNHDA and CDR2 SQIVND come from the germline V gene (reference sequence). Here the CDR3 reads CASSPGQGDYEQYF. CDR3 DNA: TGTGCCAGTAGTCCAGGACAGGGGGACTACGAGCAGTACTTC.

The chain couples TRBV28 to TRBJ2-1, with D uncertain. The V gene's germline CDR1 is MDHEN and CDR2 SYDVKM. Trimming removed 2 bases from V and 3 bases from J, with 11 bases in between. This CDR3 comprises 15 residues. Written as DNA, the CDR3 is TGTGCCAGCAGTTTAGCGGCAGCATACTACAATGAGCAGTTCTTC. The encoded protein is CASSLAAAYYNEQFF.

The gene calls are TRBV5-4 and TRBJ1-1; 8 positions match TRBD1. The ends lost 0 bases at V and 0 bases at J; junction bases unmatched: 4. The CDR3 has 16 amino acids. Germline CDR1 SGHNT, CDR2 YYREEE (reference sequence). For the CDR3, the DNA is TGTGCCAGCAGCTTGGCTCCGGACAGGGTGAACACTGAAGCTTTCTTT. The encoded protein is CASSLAPDRVNTEAFF.

This chain links TRBV6-5 with TRBJ1-1; 9 nucleotides agree with TRBD1. V lost 2 bases to trimming and J lost 6 bases; unmatched junction nucleotides: 10. CDR1 and CDR2 (germline): MNHEY, SVGAGI. The CDR3 sequence is 16 residues long. The CDR3 spells CASSYKQGAGYPEAFF. CDR3 nucleotide sequence: TGTGCCAGCAGTTACAAACAGGGGGCAGGATATCCTGAAGCTTTCTTT.

The J gene is TRBJ1-1, the V gene TRBV19; D ambiguous. V was shortened by 6 bases and J by 7 bases, with 9 bases between the two germline ends. The CDR3 extends over 11 amino acids. Germline V gives CDR1 LNHDA, CDR2 SQIVND (reference sequence). CDR3 residues: CASRLADEAFF. Here the CDR3 DNA reads TGTGCCAGTAGATTGGCAGATGAAGCTTTCTTT.

DNA of the CDR3: TGTGCCACCAGCAGAGAGACCAGGGGTGATAATGAAAAACTGTTTTTT. This encodes CATSRETRGDNEKLFF. The chain couples TRBV15 to TRBJ1-4; maybe TRBD1 (6 bases). The CDR3 is 16 residues long. Germline V gene data show CDR1 as LNHNV and CDR2 as YYDKDF (reference sequence). Trimming cost V 0 bases and J 4 bases, with 12 bases left between them.

V is TRBV27 and J is TRBJ1-2; D might be TRBD1 (6 bases). Germline CDR1 MNHEY, CDR2 SMNVEV (reference sequence). Trimming shortened V by 8 bases and J by 7 bases, and 14 bases separated the two germline ends. The CDR3 sequence is 12 residues long. The CDR3 DNA is TGTGCCAGCGGCAGGGACATATCTGGCTACACCTTC. It translates to CASGRDISGYTF.

This chain links TRBV27 with TRBJ2-7; 12 bases fit TRBD2. Germline-derived CDR1 and CDR2 are MNHEY and SMNVEV (reference sequence). The ends lost 5 bases at V and 3 bases at J; junction bases unmatched: 8. The CDR3 is made up of 16 amino acids. Written as DNA, the CDR3 is TGTGCCAGCAGTCACAAAGGACTAGCGGGGATCTACGAGCAGTACTTC. Amino acids: CASSHKGLAGIYEQYF.

J is TRBJ1-2 and V is TRBV4-1; 7 nucleotides line up with TRBD1. Germline V gives CDR1 MGHRA, CDR2 YSYEKL. V was pared by 3 bases and J by 4 bases, with 5 bases of the junction left unmatched. This CDR3 is built from 14 residues. The CDR3 coding sequence is TGCGCCAGCAGCCAGACCGGGACAGCCTATGGCTACACCTTC. Its translation is CASSQTGTAYGYTF.

This clone has just a few counts. The chain is built from TRBV5-4 and TRBJ2-1; 9 nucleotides align to TRBD2. The CDR3 consists of 16 residues. Germline CDR1 and CDR2: SGHNT and YYREEE (reference sequence). V trimming: 5 bases; J trimming: 8 bases; junction bases outside the gene matches: 14. As DNA, the CDR3 is TGTGCCAGCAGTGAGGATGGGTCTAGCGGGGACCATGAGCAGTTCTTC. Its protein product is CASSEDGSSGDHEQFF.

The chain links TRBV7-9 to TRBJ1-6; D is unresolved. V shed 5 bases and J shed 7 bases, with 18 bases lying between them. Per germline, CDR1 SEHNR and CDR2 FQNEAQ (reference sequence). This CDR3 region has 16 residues. The CDR3 region is CASSDFRRDGNSPLHF. The CDR3 DNA reads TGTGCCAGCAGCGATTTCCGGAGAGATGGGAATTCACCCCTCCACTTT.

The rearrangement links TRBV19 to TRBJ1-5, with 9 bases lining up with TRBD1. Germline trimming cut 5 bases from V and 1 base from J; bases unmatched to any gene: 3. Germline V gene sequence: CDR1 LNHDA, CDR2 SQIVND (reference sequence). The CDR3 is 15 amino acids. CDR3 sequence (DNA): TGTGCCAGTAGTTCCGACAGGGGGAGCAATCAGCCCCAGCATTTT. Translation gives CASSSDRGSNQPQHF.

The rearrangement links TRBV9 to TRBJ1-2; 7 nucleotides agree with TRBD1. Germline V gene lookup returns CDR1 SGDLS and CDR2 YYNGEE. The V and J ends lost 4 bases and 0 bases, in that order; junction bases with no gene match: 9. The CDR3 has 16 residues. The CDR3 coding sequence is TGTGCCAGCAGCCCCGGGGACAGTCCGACTAACTATGGCTACACCTTC. It specifies CASSPGDSPTNYGYTF.

The V and J genes are TRBV4-3 and TRBJ2-1; D is possibly TRBD2 (5 bases). Germline V gene lookup returns CDR1 LGHNA and CDR2 YSLEER. Trimming took off 1 base at V and 7 bases at J, with 14 bases between the two ends. CDR3 length: 15 residues. CDR3 region: CASSQGVEVWNEQFF. DNA of the CDR3: TGCGCCAGCAGCCAAGGGGTGGAGGTTTGGAATGAGCAGTTCTTC.

V is TRBV7-9 and J is TRBJ2-2, with D perhaps matching TRBD2 (5 bases). CDR3 length equals 16 residues. Trimming removed 7 bases from V and 0 bases from J, with 15 bases in between. The germline CDR1 and CDR2 sequences are SEHNR and FQNEAQ (reference sequence). CDR3 protein: CASTSLVDTNTGELFF. The CDR3 coding sequence is TGTGCCAGCACCTCACTAGTGGATACGAACACCGGGGAGCTGTTTTTT.